The clone carrying this TCR beta chain was found a few times. Its antigen is undetermined. The PCR template was genomic DNA. Amplification of the beta chain CDR3 used 30 forward and 13 reverse multiplex primers. TCRdb independently ran MiXCR on the multiplex PCR reads; one entry per CDR3 protein. This table has 270,000 or so distinct CDR3 sequences, over 45% appearing once. Trimming at V came to 5 bases and at J to 9 bases, leaving 12 bases not matched to a gene. Germline assignment: CDR1 SGHTA and CDR2 FQGNSA. The length of the CDR3 is 15 residues. Donors had no other autoimmune disease or infection in four weeks. This sample is part of a study of type 1 and type 2 diabetes patients. Overall study: From PBMCs, CD4+ and CD8+ T cells were isolated by magnetic microbeads. Broader study findings: Some T1D-only expanded clones might appear in more T2D or control samples. Age and gender were not matched between study groups, possibly biasing interpretation.

Sequencing was done on a sample of peripheral blood mononuclear cells (PBMCs). This clonotype was obtained from a man younger than 35 with type 2 diabetes. The chain carries TRBV7-2 and TRBJ2-1; TRBD1 aligns across 8 bases. In DNA, the CDR3 is TGTGCCAGCAGCCTAGGATGGACAGGGAGCACTGAGCAGTTCTTC. Amino acid sequence: CASSLGWTGSTEQFF.